A single sample gave rise to the 5 T cell receptor beta chains below, sequenced in a study of identical twins. Using its own MiXCR run on the 5' RACE reads, TCRdb lists one record per CDR3 protein. The sample contains around 490,000 distinct CDR3 sequences, around 22% of which appear only once. The same data also went into a second study, on yellow fever vaccine responses in identical twins.

The sequencing sample was made of CD4+ T cells sorted from blood. All receptors come from a woman aged 18-29 years in good health.

This rearrangement joins TRBV12-3 or TRBV12-4 to TRBJ2-3; a possible D gene is TRBD2 (5 bases). Trimming left V 1 base short and J 2 bases short, with 16 bases between. CDR3 length: 17 amino acids. In nucleotides, the CDR3 is TGTGCCAGCAGTTTAGGGCGCGGGCCGCAGGTCACAGATACGCAGTATTTT. This encodes CASSLGRGPQVTDTQYF.

The gene calls are TRBV18 and TRBJ1-6; D possibly corresponds to TRBD1 (5 bases). Germline CDR1 and CDR2: KGHSH and LQKENI. V lost 6 bases and J 9 bases, leaving 12 bases between the germline ends. CDR3 length: 13 residues. Written as DNA, the CDR3 is TGTGCCAGCTCTCAGGGACTTGGTTCACCCCTCCACTTT. It is translated as CASSQGLGSPLHF.

The rearrangement joins TRBV20-1 to TRBJ2-3; possible D gene TRBD2, 6 bases. Germline-derived CDR1 and CDR2 are DFQATT and SNEGSKA (reference sequence). This CDR3 has 17 residues. V was pared by 0 bases and J by 0 bases, with 16 bases between. CDR3 sequence: CSARDPQRGTSTDTQYF. CDR3 DNA: TGCAGTGCTAGAGATCCGCAACGGGGGACTAGCACAGATACGCAGTATTTT.

This clonotype was picked up one time. The rearrangement links TRBV11-1 to TRBJ2-3; TRBD2 matches at 9 bases. This CDR3 spans 17 amino acids. CDR1 and CDR2 from the germline V gene are SGHAT and FQDESV (reference sequence). The V segment lost 3 bases and the J segment 4 bases; nucleotides outside the gene matches: 11. The CDR3 protein is CASSLSAGGRVADTQYF. The CDR3 DNA follows: TGTGCCAGCAGCTTGTCAGCGGGAGGAAGGGTGGCAGATACGCAGTATTTT.

There are a few counts of this clonotype. The chain carries TRBV6-1 and TRBJ1-6; no definite D call. Trimming stripped 6 bases from V and 8 bases from J, with 11 bases between. The germline CDR1 and CDR2 sequences are MNHNS and SASEGT. The length of the CDR3 is 13 residues. CDR3 in DNA: TGTGCCAGCAGCAGAAAGGGCTATTCACCCCTCCACTTT. Translating gives CASSRKGYSPLHF.